This TCR beta chain emerged from a study of blood T cell repertoires in COVID-19. Trimming cost V 5 bases and J 8 bases; bases outside gene matches: 9. The length of the CDR3 is 14 residues. The V gene's germline CDR1 is LGHNT and CDR2 FRNRAP. The protocol was immunoSEQ multiplex PCR, while the TCRdb copy is restricted to in-frame clones and leaves out a portion. The sample consists of about 120,000 clones, 86% of them appearing once. Sequenced sample: peripheral blood. The chain combines TRBV12-5 with TRBJ1-2, with TRBD1 matching over 9 bases. This sequence was found in a man in his forties with acute or convalescent COVID-19. Here the CDR3 reads CASGPGQGSGGYTF. DNA of the CDR3: TGTGCTAGTGGTCCCGGACAGGGGTCGGGGGGCTACACCTTC.